This is a list of T cell receptor beta chains from one sample in a study of cytomegalovirus exposure and HLA in healthy donors. The repertoire was sequenced with immunoSEQ multiplex PCR; TCRdb's copy has only in-frame clones and lacks some. The sample records around 130,000 clones, around 85% being singletons. The source material was PBMCs. The receptors come from a woman aged 25 to 39 in good health and CMV-seronegative. Each CDR3 is given with its conserved first and last residue.

j_call,v_call,cdr3_aa
TRBJ2-3,TRBV20-1,CSAGTADTQYF
TRBJ1-1,TRBV7-9,CASNRDREAFF
TRBJ2-2,TRBV5-4,CASSVIGPSTGELFF
TRBJ1-5,TRBV2,CASSAEGGRYQPQHF
TRBJ1-1,TRBV5-1,CASSEGTGVATEAFF
TRBJ1-2,TRBV30,CAWQGVVRSGYTF
TRBJ2-1,TRBV2,CASRGTRAGAPYNEQFF
TRBJ2-3,TRBV10-1,CASSATLAGGPDTQYF
TRBJ2-2,TRBV30,CAFEADSNTGELFF
TRBJ1-1,TRBV30,CAWIRRVLGTEAFF
TRBJ2-7,TRBV7-2,CASSRTGPSYEQYF
TRBJ1-2,TRBV7-9,CASSWGDRALYGYTF
TRBJ2-6,TRBV29-1,CSATGQAGANVLTF